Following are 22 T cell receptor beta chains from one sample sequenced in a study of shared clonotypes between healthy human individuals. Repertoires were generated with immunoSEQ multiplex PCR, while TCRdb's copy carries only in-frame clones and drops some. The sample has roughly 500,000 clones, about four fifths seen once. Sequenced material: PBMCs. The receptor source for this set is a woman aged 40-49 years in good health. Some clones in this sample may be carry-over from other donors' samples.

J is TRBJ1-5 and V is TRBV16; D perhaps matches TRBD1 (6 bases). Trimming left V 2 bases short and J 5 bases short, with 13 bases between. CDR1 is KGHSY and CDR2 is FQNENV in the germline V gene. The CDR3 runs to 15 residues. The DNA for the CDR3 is TGTGCCAGCAGCCAAGCCGGGGACACTTATCAGCCCCAGCATTTT. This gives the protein CASSQAGDTYQPQHF.

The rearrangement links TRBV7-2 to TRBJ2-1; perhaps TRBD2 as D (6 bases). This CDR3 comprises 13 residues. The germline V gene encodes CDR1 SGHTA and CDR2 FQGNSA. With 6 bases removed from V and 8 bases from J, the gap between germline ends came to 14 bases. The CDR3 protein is CASRYRTGDEQFF. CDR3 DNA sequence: TGTGCCAGCAGGTATAGGACGGGGGATGAGCAGTTCTTC.

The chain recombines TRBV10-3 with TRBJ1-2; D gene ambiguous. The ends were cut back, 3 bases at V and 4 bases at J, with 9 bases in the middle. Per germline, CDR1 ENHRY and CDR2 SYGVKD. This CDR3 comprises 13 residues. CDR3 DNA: TGTGCCATCAGTGAAAATCAGTTCTATGGCTACACCTTC. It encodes CAISENQFYGYTF.

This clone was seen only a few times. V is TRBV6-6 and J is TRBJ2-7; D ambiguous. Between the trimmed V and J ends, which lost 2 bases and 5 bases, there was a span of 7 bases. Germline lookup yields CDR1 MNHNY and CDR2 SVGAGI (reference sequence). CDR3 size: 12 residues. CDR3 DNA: TGTGCCAGCAGTTACCGAAGGGACGAGCAGTACTTC. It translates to CASSYRRDEQYF.

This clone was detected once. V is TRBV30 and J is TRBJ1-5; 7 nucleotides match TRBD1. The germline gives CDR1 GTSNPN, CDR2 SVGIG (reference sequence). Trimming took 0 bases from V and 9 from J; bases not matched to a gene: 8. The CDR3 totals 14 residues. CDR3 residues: CAWSVGAGGAPQHF. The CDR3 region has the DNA TGTGCCTGGAGTGTAGGGGCAGGGGGAGCGCCCCAGCATTTT.

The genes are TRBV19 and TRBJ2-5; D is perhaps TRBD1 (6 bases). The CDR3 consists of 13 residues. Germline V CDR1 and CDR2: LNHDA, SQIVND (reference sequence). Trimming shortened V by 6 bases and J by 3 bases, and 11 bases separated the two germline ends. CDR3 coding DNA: TGTGCCAGTAGCCTGGACAGAGAAGAGACCCAGTACTTC. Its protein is CASSLDREETQYF.

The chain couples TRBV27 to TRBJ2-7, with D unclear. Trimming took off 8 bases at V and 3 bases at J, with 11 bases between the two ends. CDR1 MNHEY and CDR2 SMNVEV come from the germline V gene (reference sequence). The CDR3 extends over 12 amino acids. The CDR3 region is CASLPHFYEQYF. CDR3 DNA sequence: TGTGCCAGCCTTCCACATTTCTACGAGCAGTACTTC.

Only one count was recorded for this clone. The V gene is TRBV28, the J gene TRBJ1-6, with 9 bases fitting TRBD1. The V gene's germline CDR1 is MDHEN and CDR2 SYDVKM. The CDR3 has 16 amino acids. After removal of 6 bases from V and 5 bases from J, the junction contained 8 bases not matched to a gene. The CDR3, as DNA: TGTGCCAGCAGCCCACCGACAGGGGGAAATAATTCACCCCTCCACTTT. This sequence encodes CASSPPTGGNNSPLHF.

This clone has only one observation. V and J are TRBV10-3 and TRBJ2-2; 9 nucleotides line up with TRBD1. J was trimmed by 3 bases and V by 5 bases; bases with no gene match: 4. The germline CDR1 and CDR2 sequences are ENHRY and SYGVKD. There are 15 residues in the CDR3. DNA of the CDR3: TGTGCCATCAGTCTAGACAGGGGGGACACCGGGGAGCTGTTTTTT. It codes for CAISLDRGDTGELFF.

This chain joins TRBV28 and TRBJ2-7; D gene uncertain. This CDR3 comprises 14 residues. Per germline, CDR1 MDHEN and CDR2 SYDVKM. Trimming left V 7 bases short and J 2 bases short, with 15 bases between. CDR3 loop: CASTSPGIAYEQYF. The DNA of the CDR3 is TGTGCCAGCACTTCGCCAGGTATCGCCTACGAGCAGTACTTC.

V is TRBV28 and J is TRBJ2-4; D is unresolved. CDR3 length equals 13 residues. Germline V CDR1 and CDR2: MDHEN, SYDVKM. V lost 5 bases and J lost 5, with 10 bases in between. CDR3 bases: TGTGCCAGCAGTCCCCCTTGGGAAAACATTCAGTACTTC. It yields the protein CASSPPWENIQYF.

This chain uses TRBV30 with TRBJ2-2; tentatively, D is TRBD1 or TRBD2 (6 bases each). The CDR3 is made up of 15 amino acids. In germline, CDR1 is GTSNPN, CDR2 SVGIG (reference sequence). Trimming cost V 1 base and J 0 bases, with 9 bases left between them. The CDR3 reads CAWSGGASNTGELFF. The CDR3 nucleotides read TGTGCCTGGAGTGGGGGGGCTTCGAACACCGGGGAGCTGTTTTTT.

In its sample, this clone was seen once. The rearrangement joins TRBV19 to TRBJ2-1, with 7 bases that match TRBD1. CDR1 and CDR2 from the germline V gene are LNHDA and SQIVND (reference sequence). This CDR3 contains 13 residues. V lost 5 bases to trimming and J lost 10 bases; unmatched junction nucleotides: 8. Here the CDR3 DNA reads TGTGCCAGTAGTTCAGGGACAGCAGCCGAGCAGTTCTTC. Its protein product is CASSSGTAAEQFF.

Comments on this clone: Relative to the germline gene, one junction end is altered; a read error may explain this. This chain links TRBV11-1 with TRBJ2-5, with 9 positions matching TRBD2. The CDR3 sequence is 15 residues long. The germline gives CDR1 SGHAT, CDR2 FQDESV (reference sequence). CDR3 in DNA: TGTGCCAGCAGCTTAGAAGCGGGGGGCCAAGAAACCCAGTACTTC. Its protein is CASSLEAGGQETQYF. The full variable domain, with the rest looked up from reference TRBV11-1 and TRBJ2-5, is EAEVAQSPRYKITEKSQAVAFWCDPISGHATLYWYRQILGQGPELLVQFQDESVVDDSQLPKDRFSAERLKGVDSTLKIQPAELGDSAMYLCASSLEAGGQETQYFGPGTRLLVL.

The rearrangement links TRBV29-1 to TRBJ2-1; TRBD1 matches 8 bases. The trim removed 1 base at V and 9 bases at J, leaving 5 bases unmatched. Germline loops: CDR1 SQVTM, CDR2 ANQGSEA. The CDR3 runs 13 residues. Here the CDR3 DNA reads TGCAGCGTTGAAGGGACAGGGTCGGGTGAGCAGTTCTTC. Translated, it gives CSVEGTGSGEQFF.

This chain's CDR3 is CASSYSAFWNTGELFF. The CDR3 DNA reads as TGTGCCAGCAGTTACTCGGCGTTTTGGAACACCGGGGAGCTGTTTTTT. V and J are TRBV6-5 and TRBJ2-2; no firm D call. The CDR3 contains 16 residues. Germline V gives CDR1 MNHEY, CDR2 SVGAGI. V lost 0 bases and J 1 base, leaving 9 bases between the germline ends.

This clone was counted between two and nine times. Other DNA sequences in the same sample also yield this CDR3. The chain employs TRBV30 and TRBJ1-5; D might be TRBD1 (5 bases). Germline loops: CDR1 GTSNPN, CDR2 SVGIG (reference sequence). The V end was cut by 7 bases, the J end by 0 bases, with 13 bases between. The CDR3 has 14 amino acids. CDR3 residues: CALSGDFSNQPQHF. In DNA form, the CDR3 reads TGTGCCTTGTCGGGGGATTTTAGCAATCAGCCCCAGCATTTT.

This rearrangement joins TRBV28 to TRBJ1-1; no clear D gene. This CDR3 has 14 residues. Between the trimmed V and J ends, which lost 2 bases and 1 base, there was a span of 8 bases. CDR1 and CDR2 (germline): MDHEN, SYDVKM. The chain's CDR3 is CASSLPGENTEAFF. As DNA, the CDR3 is TGTGCCAGCAGTTTACCCGGGGAGAACACTGAAGCTTTCTTT.

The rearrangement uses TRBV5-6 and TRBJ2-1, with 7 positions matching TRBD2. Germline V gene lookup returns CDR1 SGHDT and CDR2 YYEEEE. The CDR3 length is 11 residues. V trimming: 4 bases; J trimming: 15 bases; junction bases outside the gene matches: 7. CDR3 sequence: CASSRGEDPFF. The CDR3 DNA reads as TGTGCCAGCAGCCGGGGGGAGGATCCGTTCTTC.

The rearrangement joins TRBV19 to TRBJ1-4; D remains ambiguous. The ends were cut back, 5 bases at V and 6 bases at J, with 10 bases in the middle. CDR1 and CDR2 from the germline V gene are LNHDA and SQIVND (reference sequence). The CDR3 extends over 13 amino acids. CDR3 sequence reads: CASSAQSDEKLFF. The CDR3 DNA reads TGTGCCAGTAGTGCCCAGTCCGATGAAAAACTGTTTTTT.

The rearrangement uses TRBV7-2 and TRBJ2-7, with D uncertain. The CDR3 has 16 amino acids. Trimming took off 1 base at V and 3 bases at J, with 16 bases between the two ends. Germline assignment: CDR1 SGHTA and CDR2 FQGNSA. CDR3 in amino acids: CASSLDGATSLYEQYF. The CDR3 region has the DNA TGTGCCAGCAGCTTAGACGGCGCGACCTCCCTCTACGAGCAGTACTTC.

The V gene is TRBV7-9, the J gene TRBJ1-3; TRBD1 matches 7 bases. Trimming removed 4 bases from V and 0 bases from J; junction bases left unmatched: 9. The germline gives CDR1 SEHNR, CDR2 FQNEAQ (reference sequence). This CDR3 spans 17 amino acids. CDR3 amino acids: CASSSRRDSYSGNTIYF. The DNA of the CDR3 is TGTGCCAGCAGCTCCCGCCGGGACAGCTACTCTGGAAACACCATATATTTT.